A single sample gave rise to the 25 T cell receptor beta chains below, sequenced in a study of regulatory T cells. Regarding the study as a whole: In CD3G-deficient patients, conventional CD4+ T cells were enriched for hydrophobic CDR3 residues at positions 6 and 7.

These receptors lack a known antigen. The PCR used 52 TRBV and 13 TRBJ primers. Profiling relied on immunoSEQ multiplex PCR, and the TCRdb table lists in-frame clones only, not all of them. This sample yields 25,000 to 40,000 clones, of which 93% are seen a single time; 0.85% to 1% belongs to the top ten. The sample taken for sequencing was conventional CD4+ T cells sorted from blood. Source of these receptors: a child younger than 10 with CD3G deficiency.

The chain combines TRBV7-9 with TRBJ2-7; D possibly corresponds to TRBD1 (5 bases). This CDR3 has 14 residues. V gave up 4 bases and J gave up 5 bases, with 15 bases separating them. CDR1 is SEHNR and CDR2 is FQNEAQ in the germline V gene (reference sequence). As DNA, the CDR3 is TGTGCCAGCAGCTCATCAGCCAGGGCACACGAGCAGTACTTC. Translating it yields CASSSSARAHEQYF.

The chain carries TRBV28 and TRBJ1-5; D is undetermined. Germline V gives CDR1 MDHEN, CDR2 SYDVKM. The V and J ends lost 8 bases and 1 base respectively, with 6 bases between them. This CDR3 is 12 amino acids long. This chain's CDR3 is CASAASNQPQHF. CDR3 nucleotide sequence: TGTGCCAGCGCGGCAAGCAATCAGCCCCAGCATTTT.

The rearrangement uses TRBV4-1 and TRBJ2-3, with D perhaps matching TRBD1 or TRBD2 (7 bases each). CDR3 length equals 15 residues. Per the germline V gene, CDR1 is MGHRA and CDR2 is YSYEKL. Trimming removed 4 bases at V and 2 bases at J, with 13 bases between. CDR3 nucleotide sequence: TGCGCCAGCAGCCGAGCGGGACAGCACACAGATACGCAGTATTTT. Translated, it gives CASSRAGQHTDTQYF.

The CDR3 loop reads CASSITGANTEAFF. The DNA of the CDR3 is TGCGCCAGCAGCATTACAGGGGCGAACACTGAAGCTTTCTTT. The chain is built from TRBV5-1 and TRBJ1-1; 7 nucleotides align to TRBD1. CDR1 and CDR2 from the germline V gene are SGHRS and YFSETQ. V lost 4 bases to trimming and J lost 1 base; unmatched junction nucleotides: 4. The CDR3 is 14 amino acids.

The chain recombines TRBV18 with TRBJ2-7; 8 bases line up with TRBD2. The CDR3 length is 12 residues. CDR1 and CDR2 (germline): KGHSH, LQKENI. Unmatched junction bases numbered 3, after V lost 5 bases and J lost 6 bases. The CDR3 is CASSFGGGEQYF. CDR3 bases: TGTGCCAGCTCATTCGGGGGGGGCGAGCAGTACTTC.

The gene calls are TRBV19 and TRBJ2-7, with D hard to call. Germline CDR1 LNHDA, CDR2 SQIVND (reference sequence). The CDR3 spans 14 residues. Trimming removed 10 bases from V and 5 bases from J, with 21 bases in between. CDR3 in DNA: TGTGCCACCTCCCCAGGAGACTCTTGGGACGAGCAGTACTTC. This encodes CATSPGDSWDEQYF.

This rearrangement joins TRBV11-3 to TRBJ1-1; tentatively, D is TRBD1 (5 bases). The length of the CDR3 is 14 residues. Germline CDR1 and CDR2: SGHNT and YENEEA. The ends were cut back, 3 bases at V and 3 bases at J, with 11 bases in the middle. Written as DNA, the CDR3 is TGTGCCAGCAGCTTCGGGGGGAAGGACACTGAAGCTTTCTTT. Protein sequence: CASSFGGKDTEAFF.

This chain uses TRBV6-1 with TRBJ2-1, with 9 bases lining up with TRBD1. This CDR3 is built from 13 residues. Germline CDR1 reads MNHNS; CDR2 reads SASEGT. Trimming removed 5 bases from V and 8 bases from J; junction bases left unmatched: 4. CDR3 sequence reads: CASSRQGGYEQFF. In DNA form, the CDR3 reads TGTGCCAGCAGTAGACAGGGGGGGTATGAGCAGTTCTTC.

The V call is TRBV28, the J call TRBJ2-7; the match to TRBD2 covers 9 bases. Unmatched junction bases numbered 3, after V lost 1 base and J lost 2 bases. Germline CDR1 is MDHEN and CDR2 is SYDVKM. The CDR3 length is 15 residues. The CDR3 nucleotides read TGTGCCAGCAGTTTATCTAGCGGGGCCACCTACGAGCAGTACTTC. Its translation is CASSLSSGATYEQYF.

The V gene is TRBV28, the J gene TRBJ1-2, with D perhaps matching TRBD1 (5 bases). The germline gives CDR1 MDHEN, CDR2 SYDVKM. V lost 5 bases to trimming and J lost 4 bases, with 14 bases between them. This CDR3 contains 14 residues. The CDR3 DNA is TGTGCCAGCAGTCCCGGGGCATCTGGCTATGGCTACACCTTC. This sequence encodes CASSPGASGYGYTF.

The chain joins TRBV28 to TRBJ2-3; 11 bases agree with TRBD2. CDR1 MDHEN and CDR2 SYDVKM come from the germline V gene. CDR3 length: 17 amino acids. V dropped 4 bases and J dropped 3; count of bases not matched to a gene: 9. The CDR3 region is CASSSQTSGIRTDTQYF. The CDR3 region has the DNA TGTGCCAGCAGTTCCCAGACTAGCGGGATCCGGACAGATACGCAGTATTTT.

Concerning this clone itself: A junction end diverges from the germline sequence, so it may reflect a read error. This chain joins TRBV5-3 and TRBJ2-2, with TRBD2 identical over 8 bases. TRBV5-3 is filed as an ORF, its function uncertain. The CDR3 is made up of 14 amino acids. For the CDR3, the DNA is TGTGCCAGCAGCTTCGCGGGAGGCACCGGGGAGCTGTTTTTT. This gives the protein CASSFAGGTGELFF.

The chain is built from TRBV18 and TRBJ1-1; TRBD1 matches at 7 bases. Per the germline V gene, CDR1 is KGHSH and CDR2 is LQKENI. V was pared by 8 bases and J by 5 bases, with 8 bases of the junction left unmatched. The CDR3 loop spans 13 amino acids. CDR3 bases: TGTGCCAGCGGGGACAGCTCAGCGACTGAAGCTTTCTTT. It translates to CASGDSSATEAFF.

J is TRBJ1-2 and V is TRBV28, with TRBD1 as a possible D gene (5 bases). V was pared by 5 bases and J by 2 bases, with 12 bases between. From germline, CDR1 is MDHEN and CDR2 SYDVKM. CDR3 length: 14 amino acids. This CDR3 is CASSLGQPNYGYTF. The CDR3 nucleotides are TGTGCCAGCAGTCTAGGACAACCGAACTATGGCTACACCTTC.

About this clone itself: The sample carries other DNA sequences with the same CDR3. The chain has TRBV10-3 and TRBJ1-2; D not certain. Trimming stripped 0 bases from V and 4 bases from J, with 6 bases between. The CDR3 runs 13 residues. The germline CDR1 and CDR2 sequences are ENHRY and SYGVKD. CDR3 nucleotide sequence: TGTGCCATCAGTGAGTCGCGCGGCTATGGCTACACCTTC. It is translated as CAISESRGYGYTF.

V and J are TRBV19 and TRBJ1-2, with D maybe TRBD1 (5 bases). Germline V gene lookup returns CDR1 LNHDA and CDR2 SQIVND (reference sequence). This CDR3 comprises 13 residues. V was clipped by 4 bases and J by 6 bases, with 12 bases between them. The CDR3 sequence: CASSNRLPDGYTF. As DNA, the CDR3 is TGTGCCAGTAGTAACAGGCTTCCCGATGGCTACACCTTC. Using reference TRBV19 and TRBJ1-2 for the parts outside the CDR3, the full variable domain is DGGITQSPKYLFRKEGQNVTLSCEQNLNHDAMYWYRQDPGQGLRLIYYSQIVNDFQKGDIAEGYSVSREKKESFPLTVTSAQKNPTAFYLCASSNRLPDGYTFGSGTRLTVV.

Details on this clone: One end of the junction varies from germline; a read error may be responsible. The chain recombines TRBV27 with TRBJ1-2; D is perhaps TRBD1 (5 bases). The CDR3 has 10 residues. Germline loops: CDR1 MNHEY, CDR2 SMNVEV (reference sequence). CDR3 DNA: TGTGCCAGCAGTTGGGGGGGGATTTTCTTC. It codes for CASSWGGIFF.

This chain links TRBV7-9 with TRBJ2-2; D may be TRBD2 (5 bases). Trimming removed 9 bases at V and 5 bases at J, with 10 bases between. Germline V lookup: CDR1 SEHNR, CDR2 FQNEAQ (reference sequence). The CDR3 spans 12 residues. DNA of the CDR3: TGTGCCAGTAAAAGGGAGACCGGGGAGCTGTTTTTT. Protein product: CASKRETGELFF.

The rearrangement uses TRBV18 and TRBJ2-1, with unresolved D. The CDR3 covers 14 residues. Trimming took off 5 bases at V and 7 bases at J, with 15 bases between the two ends. The germline CDR1 and CDR2 sequences are KGHSH and LQKENI. The CDR3 region has the DNA TGTGCCAGCTCAACACGACGACTCGAGAATGAGCAGTTCTTC. It encodes CASSTRRLENEQFF.

This clone has only one observation. This sequence joins TRBV6-6 and TRBJ2-7; unclear D gene. Trimming stripped 2 bases from V and 0 bases from J, with 5 bases between. This CDR3 spans 13 amino acids. Germline V gives CDR1 MNHNY, CDR2 SVGAGI (reference sequence). In DNA form, the CDR3 reads TGTGCCAGCAGTTACCGTAGCTCCTACGAGCAGTACTTC. Translated: CASSYRSSYEQYF.

The gene calls are TRBV5-7 and TRBJ2-1; the match to TRBD2 covers 14 bases. TRBV5-7 qualifies as an ORF whose function is uncertain. The V and J ends lost 2 bases and 14 bases, in that order; junction bases with no gene match: 21. The CDR3 sequence is 19 residues long. The CDR3 DNA is TGTGCCAGCAGCTTCTACGGACTAGCGGGAGGACATCTGTACCCGGAGGAGTTCTTC. Its translation is CASSFYGLAGGHLYPEEFF.

This chain uses TRBV28 with TRBJ2-7; TRBD1 might be the D (5 bases). Germline CDR1 MDHEN, CDR2 SYDVKM. The CDR3 contains 14 residues. The V gene lost 4 bases and the J gene lost 0 bases, with 10 bases spanning the gap. As DNA, the CDR3 is TGTGCCAGCAGTTGGGGTGGGGCCTCCTACGAGCAGTACTTC. It specifies CASSWGGASYEQYF.

The V gene is TRBV28, the J gene TRBJ2-1; a weak D match, TRBD1 (6 bases). The CDR3 is 16 residues long. V shed 2 bases and J shed 7 bases, with 18 bases lying between them. Germline V gene sequence: CDR1 MDHEN, CDR2 SYDVKM. The CDR3: CASSLRMGRGGNEQFF. The CDR3 region has the DNA TGTGCCAGCAGTTTAAGGATGGGCAGGGGTGGGAATGAGCAGTTCTTC.

The rearrangement joins TRBV6-1 to TRBJ1-5, with TRBD1 matching over 9 bases. The CDR3 covers 19 residues. Germline V lookup: CDR1 MNHNS, CDR2 SASEGT. V lost 2 bases, J lost 0 bases, and 11 bases stayed unmatched. In DNA form, the CDR3 reads TGTGCCAGCAGTGAAAAAAGGACAGGGGTTTATTATAGCAATCAGCCCCAGCATTTT. It is translated as CASSEKRTGVYYSNQPQHF.

As concerns this clone: The same CDR3 arises from other DNA sequences in this sample as well. The chain couples TRBV28 to TRBJ2-7, with 8 bases that match TRBD1. This CDR3 spans 14 amino acids. V was pared by 4 bases and J by 0 bases, with 2 bases of the junction left unmatched. Germline values: CDR1 MDHEN, CDR2 SYDVKM. Here the CDR3 DNA reads TGTGCCAGCAGTTCTACAGGGGGCTCCTACGAGCAGTACTTC. This gives the protein CASSSTGGSYEQYF. The entire variable domain, with the rest obtained from reference TRBV28 and TRBJ2-7, is as follows: DVKVTQSSRYLVKRTGEKVFLECVQDMDHENMFWYRQDPGLGLRLIYFSYDVKMKEKGDIPEGYSVSREKKERFSLILESASTNQTSMYLCASSSTGGSYEQYFGPGTRLTVT.